Included here is one T cell receptor beta chain sequence, with context. The data stem from a study of blood T cell repertoires in COVID-19. The overall study: Some COVID-19 samples were acute and others convalescent; all came from the United States, Italy and Spain. T cells, B-cell-depleted T cells, or PBMCs provided the cDNA or gDNA that served as material.

Authors' analysis steps: Reference gene primer amplification gave estimated nucleated cell counts. Method: immunoSEQ multiplex PCR; TCRdb's copy keeps in-frame clones and lacks some. That table furnishes V, J and clone size, whereas the DNA furnished D and trimming. The top ten clones hold about 26% of a sample with about 180,000 clones, over 75% of them seen once. Germline CDR1 and CDR2: MNHEY and SMNVEV (reference sequence). V lost 6 bases and J 3 bases, leaving 14 bases between the germline ends. There are 14 residues in the CDR3. Material for sequencing was peripheral blood. This clonotype was sampled from a woman in her 70s with acute or convalescent COVID-19. V gene TRBV27 combines with J gene TRBJ1-2, with no clear D. The CDR3 sequence is CASSLTRGHYGYTF. The CDR3 DNA sequence: TGTGCCAGCAGCCTTACACGAGGGCACTATGGCTACACCTTC.